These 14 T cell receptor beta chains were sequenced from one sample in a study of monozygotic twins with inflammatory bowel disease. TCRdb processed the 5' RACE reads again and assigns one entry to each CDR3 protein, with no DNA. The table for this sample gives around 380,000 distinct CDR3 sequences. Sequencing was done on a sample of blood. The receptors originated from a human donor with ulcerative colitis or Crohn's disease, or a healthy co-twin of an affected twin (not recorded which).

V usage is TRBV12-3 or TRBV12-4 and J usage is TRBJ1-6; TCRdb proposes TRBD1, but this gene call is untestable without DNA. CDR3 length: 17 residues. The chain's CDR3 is CASSPPRGEGVNSPLHF.

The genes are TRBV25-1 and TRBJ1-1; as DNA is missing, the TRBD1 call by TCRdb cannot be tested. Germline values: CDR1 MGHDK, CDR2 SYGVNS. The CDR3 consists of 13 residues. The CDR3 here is CASSELGGTEAFF.

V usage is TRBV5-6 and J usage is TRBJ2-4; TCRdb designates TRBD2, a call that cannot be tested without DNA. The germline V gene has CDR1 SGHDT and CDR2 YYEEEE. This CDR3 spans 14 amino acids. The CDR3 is CASSFLATKNIQYF.

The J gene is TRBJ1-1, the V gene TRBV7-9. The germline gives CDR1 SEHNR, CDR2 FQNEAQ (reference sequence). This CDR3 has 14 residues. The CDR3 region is CASSGQGSSREAFF.

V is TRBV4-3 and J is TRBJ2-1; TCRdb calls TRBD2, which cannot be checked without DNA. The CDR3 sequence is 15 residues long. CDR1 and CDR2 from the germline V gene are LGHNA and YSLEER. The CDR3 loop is CASSHLGTTDNEQFF.

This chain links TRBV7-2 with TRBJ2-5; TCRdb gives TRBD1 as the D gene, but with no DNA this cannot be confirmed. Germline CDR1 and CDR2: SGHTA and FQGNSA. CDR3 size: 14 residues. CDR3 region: CASSLQGVGKTQYF. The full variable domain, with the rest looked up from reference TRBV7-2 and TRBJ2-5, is GAGVSQSPSNKVTEKGKDVELRCDPISGHTALYWYRQSLGQGLEFLIYFQGNSAPDKSGLPSDRFSAERTGGSVSTLTIQRTQQEDSAVYLCASSLQGVGKTQYFGPGTRLLVL.

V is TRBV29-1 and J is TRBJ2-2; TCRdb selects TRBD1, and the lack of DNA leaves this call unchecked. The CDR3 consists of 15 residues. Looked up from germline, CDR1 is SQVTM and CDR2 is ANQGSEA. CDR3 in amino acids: CSVGRDRAFTGELFF.

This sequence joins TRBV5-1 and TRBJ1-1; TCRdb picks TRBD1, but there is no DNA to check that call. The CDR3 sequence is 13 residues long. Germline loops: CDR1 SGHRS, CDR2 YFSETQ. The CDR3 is CASTMPGDTEAFF.

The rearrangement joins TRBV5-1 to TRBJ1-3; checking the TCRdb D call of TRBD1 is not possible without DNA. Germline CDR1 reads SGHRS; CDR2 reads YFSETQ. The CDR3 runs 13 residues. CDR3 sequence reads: CASSQGQGNTIYF.

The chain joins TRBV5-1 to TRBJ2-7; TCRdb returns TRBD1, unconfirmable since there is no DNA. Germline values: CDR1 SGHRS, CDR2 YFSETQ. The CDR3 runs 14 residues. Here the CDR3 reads CASSDVSGSYEQYF.

The chain's CDR3 is CSVVGGEDTQYF. V gene TRBV29-1 combines with J gene TRBJ2-3; the D call of TRBD1 rests on TCRdb alone, since no DNA is present to check it. The CDR3 has 12 amino acids. Germline V gene sequence: CDR1 SQVTM, CDR2 ANQGSEA.

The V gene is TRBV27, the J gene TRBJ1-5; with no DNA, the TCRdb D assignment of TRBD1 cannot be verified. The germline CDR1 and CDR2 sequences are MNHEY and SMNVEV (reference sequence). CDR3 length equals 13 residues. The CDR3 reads CASSDRDDQPQHF.

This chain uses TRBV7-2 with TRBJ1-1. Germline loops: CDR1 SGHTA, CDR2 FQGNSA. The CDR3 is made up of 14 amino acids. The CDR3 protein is CASSQLRMNTEAFF.

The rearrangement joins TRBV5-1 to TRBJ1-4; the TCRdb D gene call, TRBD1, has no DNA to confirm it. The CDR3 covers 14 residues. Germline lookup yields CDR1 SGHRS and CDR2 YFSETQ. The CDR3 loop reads CASSLTGLREKLFF. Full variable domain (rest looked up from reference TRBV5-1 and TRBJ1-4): KAGVTQTPRYLIKTRGQQVTLSCSPISGHRSVSWYQQTPGQGLQFLFEYFSETQRNKGNFPGRFSGRQFSNSRSEMNVSTLELGDSALYLCASSLTGLREKLFFGSGTQLSVL.